The 19 T cell receptor beta chains presented below share a single source sample, sequenced in a study of cytomegalovirus exposure and HLA in healthy donors. The primer mix had 60 Vbeta and 13 Jbeta primers. Here immunoSEQ multiplex PCR was the method, and the copy in TCRdb shows in-frame clones only, minus some. This table holds approximately 76,000 clones, about 69% found once. The sequenced sample was PBMCs. These receptors came from a woman aged 40 to 50 in good health and CMV-seropositive.

The chain combines TRBV14 with TRBJ2-5; a possible D gene is TRBD1 (6 bases). The CDR3 is 13 residues long. Trimming took off 5 bases at V and 4 bases at J, with 11 bases between the two ends. From germline, CDR1 is SGHDN and CDR2 FVKESK. CDR3 sequence (DNA): TGTGCCAGCAGCACACAGGGTCGAGAGACCCAGTACTTC. Its translation is CASSTQGRETQYF.

The chain links TRBV21-1 to TRBJ1-1; TRBD1 is the table's D call, not checked against the DNA. TRBV21-1 counts as a pseudogene. The CDR3 loop spans 16 amino acids. The CDR3 here is CASSKLKTAPNTEAFF. The CDR3 DNA sequence: TGTGCCAGCAGCAAATTAAAGACAGCCCCGAACACTGAAGCTTTCTTT.

V usage is TRBV10-3 and J usage is TRBJ1-2; 7 nucleotides align to TRBD1. This CDR3 comprises 15 residues. CDR1 is ENHRY, CDR2 SYGVKD, per germline. V shed 2 bases, J shed 9 bases, and the junction held 12 bases outside the gene matches. As DNA, the CDR3 is TGTGCCATCAGTGAGCTGACAGGGACGGCCGCGAGCTACACCTTC. Translating it yields CAISELTGTAASYTF.

The gene calls are TRBV29-1 and TRBJ1-2; weak D call: TRBD1 (5 bases). Deletions cut 4 bases from V and 4 bases from J, with 16 bases between. The CDR3 totals 14 residues. Looked up from germline, CDR1 is SQVTM and CDR2 is ANQGSEA. The CDR3 DNA reads as TGCAGCGTTGCCCCCCGCGGGGGGATCTATGGCTACACCTTC. Amino acid sequence: CSVAPRGGIYGYTF.

The V gene is TRBV7-9, the J gene TRBJ1-2; TRBD1 agrees at 10 bases. The CDR3 length is 14 residues. The V gene's germline CDR1 is SEHNR and CDR2 FQNEAQ (reference sequence). V was clipped by 6 bases and J by 8 bases; unmatched bases: 9. The CDR3, as DNA: TGTGCCAGCAGTCTCGACAGGGGGCGGAAAGGCTACACCTTC. Translation gives CASSLDRGRKGYTF. Looking up the rest from reference TRBV7-9 and TRBJ1-2 gives the full variable domain: DTGVSQNPRHKITKRGQNVTFRCDPISEHNRLYWYRQTLGQGPEFLTYFQNEAQLEKSRLLSDRFSAERPKGSFSTLEIQRTEQGDSAMYLCASSLDRGRKGYTFGSGTRLTVV.

The chain carries TRBV19 and TRBJ1-5; the D is unclear. Per the germline V gene, CDR1 is LNHDA and CDR2 is SQIVND (reference sequence). The CDR3 loop spans 14 amino acids. The V end was cut by 5 bases, the J end by 4 bases, with 12 bases between. CDR3 residues: CASSPREGNQPQHF. The CDR3 DNA reads as TGTGCCAGTAGTCCTCGAGAGGGAAATCAGCCCCAGCATTTT.

J is TRBJ2-3 and V is TRBV5-1, with 8 positions matching TRBD1. The V segment lost 5 bases and the J segment 2 bases; nucleotides outside the gene matches: 7. Germline V lookup: CDR1 SGHRS, CDR2 YFSETQ. This CDR3 has 15 amino acids. The CDR3 spells CASSYQTGDTDTQYF. The CDR3 region has the DNA TGCGCCAGCAGTTACCAGACAGGGGACACAGATACGCAGTATTTT.

The CDR3 loop is CASSLRGLAGVSNTGELFF. The CDR3 bases are TGTGCCAGCAGCTTAAGGGGACTAGCGGGAGTCTCGAACACCGGGGAGCTGTTTTTT. The rearrangement joins TRBV7-2 to TRBJ2-2, with TRBD2 matching over 14 bases. Trimming removed 2 bases from V and 0 bases from J; junction bases left unmatched: 5. The germline gives CDR1 SGHTA, CDR2 FQGNSA. The CDR3 extends over 19 amino acids.

This clone turned up a few times. The chain is built from TRBV11-2 and TRBJ1-4, with a tentative D call TRBD1 (5 bases). V was pared by 0 bases and J by 10 bases, with 18 bases between. CDR1 and CDR2 (germline): SGHAT, FQNNGV. This CDR3 spans 16 amino acids. The CDR3 here is CASSLEWTNNRGKLFF. In nucleotides, the CDR3 is TGTGCCAGCAGCTTAGAGTGGACGAATAATAGGGGAAAACTGTTTTTT.

The chain uses TRBV7-9 and TRBJ1-1, with D possibly TRBD1 on 6 matching bases. V lost 5 bases and J lost 1, with 14 bases in between. There are 15 residues in the CDR3. CDR1 is SEHNR and CDR2 is FQNEAQ in the germline V gene (reference sequence). CDR3 sequence (DNA): TGTGCCAGCAGCCGTGGGGACATCCCGAACACTGAAGCTTTCTTT. It specifies CASSRGDIPNTEAFF. Filled out from reference TRBV7-9 and TRBJ1-1, the complete variable domain reads DTGVSQNPRHKITKRGQNVTFRCDPISEHNRLYWYRQTLGQGPEFLTYFQNEAQLEKSRLLSDRFSAERPKGSFSTLEIQRTEQGDSAMYLCASSRGDIPNTEAFFGQGTRLTVV.

The chain joins TRBV29-1 to TRBJ1-1; possible D gene TRBD1, 6 bases. Germline V gene lookup returns CDR1 SQVTM and CDR2 ANQGSEA. Trimming took off 7 bases at V and 1 base at J, with 10 bases between the two ends. The CDR3 runs to 12 residues. CDR3: CSGGHENTEAFF. Written as DNA, the CDR3 is TGCAGCGGGGGACATGAGAACACTGAAGCTTTCTTT.

This clone was observed a few times. The J gene is TRBJ1-5, the V gene TRBV28; D may be TRBD1 (5 bases). Deletions cut 10 bases from V and 1 base from J, with 17 bases between. Germline V CDR1 and CDR2: MDHEN, SYDVKM. The CDR3 is 15 residues long. The CDR3 here is CATKGPGHSNQPQHF. CDR3 DNA sequence: TGTGCCACCAAGGGGCCAGGGCACAGCAATCAGCCCCAGCATTTT. The whole variable domain, remainder taken from reference TRBV28 and TRBJ1-5, is DVKVTQSSRYLVKRTGEKVFLECVQDMDHENMFWYRQDPGLGLRLIYFSYDVKMKEKGDIPEGYSVSREKKERFSLILESASTNQTSMYLCATKGPGHSNQPQHFGDGTRLSIL.

The CDR3 protein is CASSISSFQPQHF. CDR3 sequence (DNA): TGTGCCAGTAGTATAAGCTCTTTTCAGCCCCAGCATTTT. The chain employs TRBV19 and TRBJ1-5; D is unclear. The length of the CDR3 is 13 residues. CDR1 is LNHDA and CDR2 is SQIVND in the germline V gene (reference sequence). V was trimmed by 2 bases and J by 6 bases, leaving 8 bases between them.

This clone was observed once. The V call is TRBV7-8, the J call TRBJ2-7; no clear D gene. CDR3 length equals 14 residues. Trimming removed 2 bases from V and 2 bases from J, with 10 bases in between. Germline CDR1 is SGHVS and CDR2 is FQNEAQ. The CDR3 loop reads CASSLYQDTYEQYF. The CDR3 coding sequence is TGTGCCAGCAGCTTATATCAGGATACCTACGAGCAGTACTTC.

V gene TRBV5-1 combines with J gene TRBJ1-4, with 7 positions matching TRBD1. The CDR3 spans 15 residues. V dropped 1 base and J dropped 8; count of bases not matched to a gene: 8. Germline V gives CDR1 SGHRS, CDR2 YFSETQ. CDR3 DNA: TGCGCCAGCAGCTTGTTTGGTGACAGGGACGAAAAACTGTTTTTT. It specifies CASSLFGDRDEKLFF.

V usage is TRBV9 and J usage is TRBJ1-5; 9 positions match TRBD1. The junction had 11 bases not matched to a gene; V was cut back by 10 bases and J by 6 bases. This CDR3 is 14 amino acids long. Germline CDR1 SGDLS, CDR2 YYNGEE. The CDR3 bases are TGTGCCTCCTCCATGACAGGGGGGATTCAGCCCCAGCATTTT. It yields the protein CASSMTGGIQPQHF.

To note about this clone: Sequence at one end of the junction differs from germline and may be a read error. The chain joins TRBV7-9 to TRBJ1-2; D remains ambiguous. CDR1 is SEHNR, CDR2 FQNEAQ, per germline (reference sequence). This CDR3 spans 12 amino acids. CDR3 in amino acids: CSSSAGNYGYTF. CDR3 in DNA: TGTTCCAGCAGCGCGGGGAACTATGGCTACACCTTC.

The genes are TRBV5-4 and TRBJ2-5; TRBD1 might be the D (6 bases). This CDR3 is 14 amino acids long. V lost 1 base and J 1 base, leaving 8 bases between the germline ends. Looked up from germline, CDR1 is SGHNT and CDR2 is YYREEE (reference sequence). The CDR3 bases are TGTGCCAGCAGCTTGAAGACAGGCCAAGAGACCCAGTACTTC. Encoded protein: CASSLKTGQETQYF. Supplemented by reference TRBV5-4 and TRBJ2-5, the full variable domain reads ETGVTQSPTHLIKTRGQQVTLRCSSQSGHNTVSWYQQALGQGPQFIFQYYREEENGRGNFPPRFSGLQFPNYSSELNVNALELDDSALYLCASSLKTGQETQYFGPGTRLLVL.

The rearrangement joins TRBV7-9 to TRBJ2-6, with 7 positions matching TRBD1. Germline lookup yields CDR1 SEHNR and CDR2 FQNEAQ (reference sequence). The CDR3 extends over 17 amino acids. The V segment lost 5 bases and the J segment 0 bases; nucleotides outside the gene matches: 7. The CDR3 DNA follows: TGTGCCAGCAGCCTTGGGGACAGCTCCTCTGGGGCCAACGTCCTGACTTTC. Residues: CASSLGDSSSGANVLTF.